This TCR beta chain was documented in a study of cytomegalovirus exposure and HLA in healthy donors. General study results and limits: Researchers catalogued approximately 160 TCR beta chains as cytomegalovirus-associated. Most observed TCR sequences were rare, whereas some public TCRs were detected in many donors.

Per germline, CDR1 SGHTA and CDR2 FQGNSA. The V and J ends lost 2 bases and 0 bases, in that order; junction bases with no gene match: 11. The CDR3 is 19 residues long. The primer mix had 60 Vbeta and 13 Jbeta primers. Clones were read by immunoSEQ multiplex PCR, and TCRdb kept only the in-frame ones, dropping some. The sample records 150,000 or so clones, 60% to 85% being singletons. A note on this clone: Its antigen is undetermined.

The chain combines TRBV7-2 with TRBJ2-3, with 10 nucleotides matching TRBD2. Sequenced sample: PBMCs. This receptor was taken from a man aged 40-49 years in good health and CMV-seropositive. In nucleotides, the CDR3 is TGTGCCAGCAGCTTATGGGCTAGCGGGAGCTCCACTAGCACAGATACGCAGTATTTT. The encoded protein is CASSLWASGSSTSTDTQYF. Full variable domain (outside the CDR3, taken from reference TRBV7-2 and TRBJ2-3): GAGVSQSPSNKVTEKGKDVELRCDPISGHTALYWYRQSLGQGLEFLIYFQGNSAPDKSGLPSDRFSAERTGGSVSTLTIQRTQQEDSAVYLCASSLWASGSSTSTDTQYFGPGTRLTVL.